The present T cell receptor (beta chain) was sequenced within a study of regulatory T cells in long-lasting Graves disease. The overall study: Graves' disease counted as persistent after over 5 years of antithyroid drugs with positive TSH receptor antibodies.

Construction of TCR beta libraries relied on iRepertoire HTBI primers and on Arm-PCR targeting CDR3 regions. TCRdb reanalysed the multiplex PCR reads using MiXCR and keeps one entry per CDR3 protein. The sample contains about 400,000 distinct CDR3 sequences, less than 25% of which appear only once. This clonotype was seen ten or more times. Indicated time point: persistent/refractory GD, antithyroid drugs over 5 years with positive TRAb. With RNA extracted from PBMCs as input, the TCR library was made. The receptor's source is a female donor with Graves disease. The sequenced sample was peripheral blood mononuclear cells (PBMCs), obtained when the disease was refractory, from a patient treated with antithyroid drugs.

The CDR3 region is CATSDLLNQETQYF. CDR3 bases: TGTGCCACCAGTGATCTTCTAAACCAAGAGACCCAGTACTTC. The gene calls are TRBV24-1 and TRBJ2-5; D is undetermined. CDR1 is KGHDR, CDR2 SFDVKD, per germline. The CDR3 covers 14 residues. Trimming pared 3 bases from V and 0 bases from J, leaving 7 bases between.